This T cell receptor (beta chain) is from a study of blood T cell repertoires in COVID-19. Overall study context: Researchers got acute and convalescent COVID-19 samples from the United States, Italy and Spain. PBMCs, B-cell-depleted T cells, or T cells were the source of the cDNA or gDNA that made up the material.

In the original processing: Researchers report that nucleated cell counts were estimated from reference gene primer amplification. Sequencing was performed with immunoSEQ multiplex PCR; in TCRdb, only in-frame clones are kept and a portion is missing. Clonal size and the V and J genes are those of that table, whereas D and trimming came from the DNA. Of roughly 290,000 clones listed, around 89% are singletons. This CDR3 contains 15 residues. Germline values: CDR1 SNHLY, CDR2 FYNNEI. V was clipped by 6 bases and J by 7 bases; unmatched bases: 11. Sequencing input: peripheral blood. This chain links TRBV2 with TRBJ2-1; 8 bases align to TRBD1. The TCR originated in a woman aged 60-75 years with acute or convalescent COVID-19. The CDR3 reads CASSPGQGLLNEQFF. The CDR3 DNA sequence: TGTGCCAGCAGCCCCGGACAGGGATTATTAAATGAGCAGTTCTTC.